Here is one T cell receptor beta chain with its context. This sample stems from a study of blood T cells in healthy people across ages. Trimming removed 1 base at V and 7 bases at J, with 11 bases between. Germline assignment: CDR1 SGHTA and CDR2 FQGNSA. This CDR3 has 14 residues. With a J-beta primer mix and a sample-barcoded 5' primer, a second PCR ran about 7 to 11 cycles. TCRdb passed the 5' RACE reads through MiXCR, listing each CDR3 protein once. Found here are 550,000 to 600,000 distinct CDR3 sequences, approximately 25% of them singletons; the top ten hold roughly 18%. The specimen was blood. V usage is TRBV7-2 and J usage is TRBJ1-3; D unclear. The sequence was collected from a woman in her seventies in good health. CDR3 protein: CASSLVIEANTIYF. The CDR3 DNA reads as TGTGCCAGCAGCTTAGTGATTGAGGCCAACACCATATATTTT. Together with reference TRBV7-2 and TRBJ1-3, the CDR3 gives the full variable domain: GAGVSQSPSNKVTEKGKDVELRCDPISGHTALYWYRQSLGQGLEFLIYFQGNSAPDKSGLPSDRFSAERTGGSVSTLTIQRTQQEDSAVYLCASSLVIEANTIYFGEGSWLTVV.